The 28 T cell receptor beta chains presented below share a single source sample, sequenced in a study of tumor and adjacent non-tumor tissue in lung cancer. The template was RNA from unsorted bulk tissue. Distant lung tissue was collected more than 3 cm away from the tumor edge. Three rounds of nested PCR, following a modified ARM-PCR protocol, produced the TCRbeta library. TCRdb ran MiXCR on the multiplex PCR reads and lists one entry per CDR3 protein. The data contain approximately 120,000 distinct CDR3 sequences, around 57% of them singletons. Material: distant non-tumor lung tissue. The receptors originated from a man aged 55 to 70 with non-small cell lung cancer.

With regard to this clonotype: A junction end diverges from the germline sequence, so it may reflect a read error. The rearrangement uses TRBV6-2 or TRBV6-3 and TRBJ1-2, with 9 bases identical to TRBD1. Germline-derived CDR1 and CDR2 are MNHEY and SVGEGT. This CDR3 has 14 residues. CDR3 in DNA: TGTGCCGGCAGTCTCCGGGACAGGGATCGTGGCTACACCTTC. Residues: CAGSLRDRDRGYTF.

Note on this clonotype: Sequence at one end of the junction differs from germline and may be a read error. This rearrangement joins TRBV11-3 to TRBJ2-1; 7 bases match TRBD1. Germline assignment: CDR1 SGHNT and CDR2 YENEEA. The CDR3 is 19 residues long. CDR3 loop: CASSSRTPSGRGGTNGQFF. Written as DNA, the CDR3 is TGTGCCAGTAGCTCCCGGACACCCTCAGGGCGAGGGGGCACCAATGGGCAGTTCTTC.

There are a few counts of this clonotype. The germline gene is not matched at one end of the junction; a read error may be the cause. The rearrangement joins TRBV5-1 to TRBJ1-6, with D tentatively TRBD1 (5 bases). The CDR3 length is 15 residues. Germline V CDR1 and CDR2: SGHRS, YFSETQ. CDR3 loop: CASSLGQINNSPIHF. In DNA, the CDR3 is TGCGCCAGCAGCTTGGGACAGATCAATAATTCACCCATCCACTTT. The variable domain in full, with the rest retrieved from reference TRBV5-1 and TRBJ1-6, is KAGVTQTPRYLIKTRGQQVTLSCSPISGHRSVSWYQQTPGQGLQFLFEYFSETQRNKGNFPGRFSGRQFSNSRSEMNVSTLELGDSALYLCASSLGQINNSPIHFGNGTRLTVT.

As to this clonotype: A read error is possible here, since a much larger clone lies one base away. The J gene is TRBJ1-3, the V gene TRBV6-5; 8 nucleotides match TRBD1. The J segment lost 7 bases and the V segment lost 6 bases, leaving 8 bases of the junction unmatched. Germline V CDR1 and CDR2: MNHEY, SVGAGI. The CDR3 covers 14 residues. CDR3 sequence: CASSPGTGGNTIYF. CDR3 nucleotides: TGTGCCAGCAGCCCCGGGACAGGAGGGAACACCATATATTTT.

In regard to this clonotype: The CDR3 carries no conserved terminal phenylalanine or tryptophan, so it likely arises from a read error. The chain links TRBV4-1 to TRBJ2-7; TRBD1 matches at 8 bases. The germline CDR1 and CDR2 sequences are MGHRA and YSYEKL. The CDR3 is 16 residues long. J lost 4 bases, V lost 3 bases, and 11 bases had no gene match. The CDR3 coding sequence is TGCGCCAGCAGCCACGGTACGGGACAGGCAACATACGAGCAGTACTCC. This codes for CASSHGTGQATYEQYS.

The chain couples TRBV4-1 to TRBJ2-1; 13 bases align to TRBD2. The CDR3 length is 17 residues. Trimming at V came to 11 bases and at J to 6 bases, leaving 16 bases not matched to a gene. Germline lookup yields CDR1 MGHRA and CDR2 YSYEKL. In DNA form, the CDR3 reads TGCGCCGGTAGCTCCTTGGGTACTAGCGGGGGGGGCAATGAGCAGTTCTTC. Encoded protein: CAGSSLGTSGGGNEQFF.

This clonotype was detected ten times or more. The chain couples TRBV12-3 or TRBV12-4 to TRBJ1-4; D remains ambiguous. V lost 3 bases and J lost 7, with 12 bases in between. The CDR3 runs 14 residues. The CDR3 loop reads CASSFARRGEKLFF. The DNA of the CDR3 is TGTGCCAGCAGTTTTGCTAGGAGAGGTGAAAAACTGTTTTTT.

Regarding this clonotype: A read error is possible here, since a much larger clone lies one base away. The rearrangement joins TRBV6-8 to TRBJ1-5; D is undetermined. Per germline, CDR1 MNHGY and CDR2 SAAAGT. This CDR3 has 16 amino acids. Here the CDR3 DNA reads TGTGCCACCGAATTACACGGGGATTATAGCAATCAGCCCCAGCAATTT. Its translation: CATELHGDYSNQPQQF.

J is TRBJ2-2 and V is TRBV7-2; 9 bases are a match to TRBD2. The junction had 3 bases not matched to a gene; V was cut back by 1 base and J by 3 bases. Germline loops: CDR1 SGHTA, CDR2 FQGNSA. The CDR3 length is 16 residues. Here the CDR3 DNA reads TGTGCCAGCAGCTTAGGTAGCGGGAGTTACACCGGGGAGCTGTTTTTT. Translation gives CASSLGSGSYTGELFF.

Remarks on this clonotype: Compared with germline, one end of the junction differs, possibly owing to a read error. The chain carries TRBV11-3 and TRBJ2-2, with 7 positions matching TRBD1. CDR3 size: 15 residues. Germline V lookup: CDR1 SGHNT, CDR2 YENEEA. The chain's CDR3 is CASNLTGVATGELFF. Here the CDR3 DNA reads TGTGCCAGCAACTTAACAGGGGTAGCCACCGGGGAGCTGTTTTTT.

The chain employs TRBV4-3 and TRBJ2-3; perhaps TRBD2 as D (5 bases). Trimming shortened V by 0 bases and J by 15 bases, and 22 bases separated the two germline ends. CDR1 and CDR2 from the germline V gene are LGHNA and YSLEER. There are 15 residues in the CDR3. CDR3 nucleotide sequence: TGCGCCAGCAGCCAAGAGATGGGAGATTCGGGCGGGCAATATTTT. It translates to CASSQEMGDSGGQYF.

This clonotype has a single count. Since a much larger clone is just one base distant, this may be a read error. V is TRBV5-1 and J is TRBJ2-7, with D tentatively TRBD1 (5 bases). The germline V gene encodes CDR1 SGHRS and CDR2 YFSETQ. This CDR3 spans 13 amino acids. The CDR3 DNA is TGCGCCACCAGCCCACAGGATAGGGGCGAGCAGTACTTC. This encodes CATSPQDRGEQYF.

A note on this clonotype: This may be a read error, as it is one base from a much larger clone. The V and J genes are TRBV7-9 and TRBJ2-3; D possibly uses TRBD1 or TRBD2 (5 bases each). The germline V and J ends were trimmed by 10 bases and 1 base, with 18 bases remaining between them. This CDR3 has 15 residues. The V gene's germline CDR1 is SEHNR and CDR2 FQNEAQ (reference sequence). The CDR3 protein is CAIRRDGLGTDTQYF. The CDR3 nucleotides are TGTGCCATCAGAAGGGACGGCCTTGGCACAGATACGCAGTATTTT.

With regard to this clonotype: At one boundary the junction diverges from the germline segment, which might be a read error. The V and J genes are TRBV10-2 and TRBJ1-1, with no clear D. Germline CDR1 reads WSHSY; CDR2 reads SAAADI. This CDR3 has 15 residues. Here the CDR3 reads CATRLDRTGNNEAFF. As DNA, the CDR3 is TGCGCCACCAGACTCGATCGGACGGGAAACAATGAAGCCTTCTTT.

As DNA, the CDR3 is TGTGCCAACACCGAACAGGGGACTGAAGCTTTCTTT. It translates to CANTEQGTEAFF. The chain employs TRBV6-2 or TRBV6-3 and TRBJ1-1, with TRBD1 matching over 7 bases. Germline trimming cut 10 bases from V and 5 bases from J; bases unmatched to any gene: 7. This CDR3 has 12 residues. Germline loops: CDR1 MNHEY, CDR2 SVGEGT.

With respect to this clonotype: The junction shows a germline mismatch at one end, possibly a read error. V usage is TRBV29-1 and J usage is TRBJ2-1; a possible D gene is TRBD1 (6 bases). CDR1 is SQVTM, CDR2 ANQGSEA, per germline. The CDR3 has 16 residues. The CDR3 reads CSANEAAQGGMGEQSF. CDR3 nucleotides: TGTAGCGCTAACGAGGCCGCACAGGGTGGCATGGGTGAGCAGTCCTTC.

V usage is TRBV11-2 and J usage is TRBJ1-2; D ambiguous. The ends were cut back, 7 bases at V and 2 bases at J, with 14 bases in the middle. This CDR3 has 14 residues. Germline V gene sequence: CDR1 SGHAT, CDR2 FQNNGV. The CDR3 here is CASNPLAGNYGYTF. Here the CDR3 DNA reads TGTGCCAGCAACCCACTGGCAGGAAACTATGGCTACACCTTC.

Worth noting for this clonotype: A much larger clone differs from this one at a single base, so this may be a read error. The CDR3 nucleotides are TGTGCCAGCGGTGACTATGGAGGAGAAAAACTGTTTTTT. Amino acid sequence: CASGDYGGEKLFF. This rearrangement joins TRBV6-1 to TRBJ1-4, with no clear D. Germline values: CDR1 MNHNS, CDR2 SASEGT. The CDR3 runs 13 residues.

A remark on this clonotype: One end of the junction varies from germline; a read error may be responsible. J is TRBJ2-1 and V is TRBV12-3 or TRBV12-4; weak D call: TRBD2 (5 bases). There are 15 residues in the CDR3. CDR3 in DNA: TGTCCCAGCAAAGAGGAGGAGAGCTCCTACAATGAGCGGTTCTTC. Translating gives CPSKEEESSYNERFF.

There are many counts of this clonotype. V usage is TRBV6-1 and J usage is TRBJ2-3, with D possibly being TRBD1 or TRBD2 (5 bases each). CDR1 and CDR2 (germline): MNHNS, SASEGT. The V gene lost 8 bases and the J gene lost 0 bases, with 12 bases spanning the gap. The CDR3 sequence is 14 residues long. The CDR3 region is CASCRDGSTDTQYF. DNA for the CDR3: TGTGCCAGCTGCCGGGACGGAAGCACAGATACGCAGTATTTT.

The rearrangement uses TRBV10-3 and TRBJ2-3; 8 bases are a match to TRBD2. Losses at the gene ends were 11 bases for V and 1 base for J; bases not matched to a gene: 14. Germline V gives CDR1 ENHRY, CDR2 SYGVKD. This CDR3 has 16 residues. This CDR3 is CAVKDDRGGGTDTQYF. The CDR3 nucleotides are TGTGCCGTAAAAGACGATCGGGGGGGTGGCACAGATACGCAGTATTTT.

Concerning this clonotype itself: Since a much larger clone is just one base distant, this may be a read error. The chain joins TRBV30 to TRBJ2-1; D gene uncertain. Germline values: CDR1 GTSNPN, CDR2 SVGIG (reference sequence). There are 14 residues in the CDR3. The chain's CDR3 is CAWSGEINYNEQSF. The CDR3 bases are TGTGCCTGGAGTGGGGAAATAAACTACAATGAGCAGTCCTTC.

The chain combines TRBV20-1 with TRBJ1-4; TRBD1 is a possible D gene (5 bases). Germline V gives CDR1 DFQATT, CDR2 SNEGSKA (reference sequence). The CDR3 loop spans 18 amino acids. The V and J ends lost 0 bases and 5 bases respectively, with 22 bases between them. DNA for the CDR3: TGCAGTGCTAGAGATGTAGACAGTGATTACAACTTAAATGAAAAACTGTTTTTT. Its protein is CSARDVDSDYNLNEKLFF.

The genes are TRBV11-1 and TRBJ2-6; D not certain. Looked up from germline, CDR1 is SGHAT and CDR2 is FQDESV (reference sequence). The CDR3 runs to 17 residues. Trimming removed 3 bases from V and 0 bases from J, with 12 bases in between. The CDR3 region has the DNA TGTGCCAGCAGCTTTCGCCCTGGTATCTCTGGGGCCAACGTCCTGACTTTC. It encodes CASSFRPGISGANVLTF.

The V call is TRBV7-8, the J call TRBJ1-5; D perhaps matches TRBD1 (5 bases). Trimming removed 1 base at V and 7 bases at J, with 14 bases between. The CDR3 is 15 amino acids. Looked up from germline, CDR1 is SGHVS and CDR2 is FQNEAQ. The CDR3 coding sequence is TGTGCCAGCAGCTTAGGCCAGGGAAGAGGACAGCCCCAGCATTTT. Amino acids: CASSLGQGRGQPQHF.

Turning to this clonotype: The junction differs from germline at one of its ends, possibly a read error. The chain links TRBV11-3 to TRBJ2-5, with D possibly being TRBD2 (6 bases). Germline V gene sequence: CDR1 SGHNT, CDR2 YENEEA. The CDR3 is 15 residues long. The CDR3 region is CGSSLNSGDEETQYF. CDR3 bases: TGTGGCAGCAGCTTAAATTCGGGAGACGAAGAGACCCAGTACTTC.

The chain carries TRBV29-1 and TRBJ1-1; no definite D call. The CDR3 extends over 12 amino acids. Germline V gene sequence: CDR1 SQVTM, CDR2 ANQGSEA. Trimming pared 8 bases from V and 4 bases from J, leaving 14 bases between. The CDR3 loop is CSSSGPVTEAFF. The DNA of the CDR3 is TGCAGCTCTTCGGGTCCCGTCACTGAAGCTTTCTTT.

As to this clonotype: Since the CDR3 does not end with the conserved phenylalanine or tryptophan, this likely comes from a read error. The V call is TRBV14, the J call TRBJ1-2; 12 nucleotides agree with TRBD1. This CDR3 is built from 17 residues. Trimming at V came to 8 bases and at J to 7 bases, leaving 17 bases not matched to a gene. Germline loops: CDR1 SGHDN, CDR2 FVKESK. The CDR3 loop reads CASCRNTPGTGGGGYTS. CDR3 DNA: TGTGCCAGCTGCCGAAACACACCCGGGACAGGGGGCGGTGGCTACACCTCC.